Below, 2 T cell receptor beta chains from the same sample are listed, as sequenced in a study of regulatory T cells in long-lasting Graves disease. Time point in this sample: newly diagnosed GD, antithyroid drugs for less than 3 months. From RNA extracted from PBMCs, the TCR library was made. Both iRepertoire HTBI primers and Arm-PCR of CDR3 regions were used to build the TCR beta libraries. TCRdb redid the calling of the multiplex PCR reads with MiXCR, one entry per CDR3 protein. Of hundreds of thousands of distinct CDR3 sequences listed, around 17% were seen once; the top ten hold more than 15%. The sample also formed part of further work on T cells in Graves' hyperthyroidism and ophthalmopathy.

Sequenced material: peripheral blood mononuclear cells (PBMCs), taken at new diagnosis, from a patient treated with antithyroid drugs. All receptors come from a woman in her 30s with Graves disease.

Many counts were recorded for this clonotype. V is TRBV11-2 and J is TRBJ1-1, with D possibly matching TRBD1 (5 bases). In germline, CDR1 is SGHAT, CDR2 FQNNGV. The length of the CDR3 is 14 residues. The V end was cut by 1 base, the J end by 6 bases, with 12 bases between. DNA for the CDR3: TGTGCCAGCAGCTTAGTCGGGGGTTTTGCTGAAGCTTTCTTT. Translated: CASSLVGGFAEAFF.

This clonotype has only a few counts. This chain joins TRBV7-8 and TRBJ2-6; no clear D. CDR3 length equals 17 residues. The germline V gene encodes CDR1 SGHVS and CDR2 FQNEAQ. V dropped 2 bases and J dropped 4 bases, with 15 bases sitting between them. In DNA, the CDR3 is TGTGCCAGCAGCTTAAGGTCCACCGTCTCGGGGGCCAACGTCCTGACTTTC. Protein: CASSLRSTVSGANVLTF.